Listed here is a single TCR beta chain. The data were obtained in a study of blood T cell repertoires in COVID-19. Study information: The United States, Italy and Spain were the sources of the acute and convalescent COVID-19 samples. Sources were T cells, B-cell-depleted T cells, or PBMCs; the material itself was cDNA or gDNA.

Per the original methods: Amplification from reference gene primers served as the basis for estimated nucleated cell counts. Using immunoSEQ multiplex PCR, the repertoire was profiled, and TCRdb retains in-frame clones only, with some absent. V and J calls and clone size are as listed in that table; D and trimming were resolved from the DNA. This sample yields about 39,000 clones, of which 90% to 95% are seen a single time; about 4% belongs to the top ten. Per the germline V gene, CDR1 is SGHKS and CDR2 is YYEKEE (reference sequence). This CDR3 region has 16 residues. V shed 4 bases, J shed 0 bases, and the junction held 5 bases outside the gene matches.

Sequenced sample: peripheral blood. This chain joins TRBV5-5 and TRBJ2-2; the match to TRBD2 covers 8 bases. This clonotype was sampled from a human donor with active COVID-19. The donor label of this sample is uncertain. CDR3 sequence reads: CASSRLAGSNTGELFF. Written as DNA, the CDR3 is TGTGCCAGCAGCCGGTTAGCGGGATCGAACACCGGGGAGCTGTTTTTT.